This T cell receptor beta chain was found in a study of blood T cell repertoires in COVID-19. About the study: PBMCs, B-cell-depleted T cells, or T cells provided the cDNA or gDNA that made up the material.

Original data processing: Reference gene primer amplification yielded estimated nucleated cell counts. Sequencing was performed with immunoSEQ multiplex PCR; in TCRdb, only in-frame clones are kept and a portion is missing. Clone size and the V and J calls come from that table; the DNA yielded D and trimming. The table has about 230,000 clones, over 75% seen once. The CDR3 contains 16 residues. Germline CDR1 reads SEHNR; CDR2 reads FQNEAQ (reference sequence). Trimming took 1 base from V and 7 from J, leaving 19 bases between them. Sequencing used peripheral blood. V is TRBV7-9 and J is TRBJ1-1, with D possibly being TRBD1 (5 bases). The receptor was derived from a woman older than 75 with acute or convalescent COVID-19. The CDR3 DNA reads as TGTGCCAGCAGCTTAGTGGAGGGGTATGGTTTTGGTGAAGCTTTCTTT. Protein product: CASSLVEGYGFGEAFF.